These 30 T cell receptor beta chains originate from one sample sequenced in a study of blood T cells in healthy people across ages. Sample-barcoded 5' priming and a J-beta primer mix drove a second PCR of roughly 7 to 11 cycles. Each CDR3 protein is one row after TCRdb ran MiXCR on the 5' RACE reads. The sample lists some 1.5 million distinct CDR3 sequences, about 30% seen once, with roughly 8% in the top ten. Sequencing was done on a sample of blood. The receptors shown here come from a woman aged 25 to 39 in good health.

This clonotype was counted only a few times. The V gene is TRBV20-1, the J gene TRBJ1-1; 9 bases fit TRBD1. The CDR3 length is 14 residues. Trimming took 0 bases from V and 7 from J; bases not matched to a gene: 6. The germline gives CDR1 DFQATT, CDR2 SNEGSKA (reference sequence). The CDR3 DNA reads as TGCAGTGCTAGAGAGCGGACAGGGGTCCGTGAAGCTTTCTTT. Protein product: CSARERTGVREAFF.

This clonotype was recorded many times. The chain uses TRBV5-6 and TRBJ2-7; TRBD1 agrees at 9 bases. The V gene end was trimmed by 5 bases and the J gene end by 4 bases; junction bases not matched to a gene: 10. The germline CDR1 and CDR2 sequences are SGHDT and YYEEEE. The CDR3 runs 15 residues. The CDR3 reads CASRPWDRDSYEQYF. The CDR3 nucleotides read TGTGCCAGCAGGCCTTGGGACAGGGATTCGTACGAGCAGTACTTC.

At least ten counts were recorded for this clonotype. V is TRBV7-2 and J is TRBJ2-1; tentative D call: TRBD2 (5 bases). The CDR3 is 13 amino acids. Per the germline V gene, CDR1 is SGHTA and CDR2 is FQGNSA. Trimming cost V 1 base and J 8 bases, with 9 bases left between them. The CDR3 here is CASSLGYGDEQFF. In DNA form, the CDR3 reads TGTGCCAGCAGCTTAGGATACGGGGATGAGCAGTTCTTC. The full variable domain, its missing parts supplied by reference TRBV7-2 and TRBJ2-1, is GAGVSQSPSNKVTEKGKDVELRCDPISGHTALYWYRQSLGQGLEFLIYFQGNSAPDKSGLPSDRFSAERTGGSVSTLTIQRTQQEDSAVYLCASSLGYGDEQFFGPGTRLTVL.

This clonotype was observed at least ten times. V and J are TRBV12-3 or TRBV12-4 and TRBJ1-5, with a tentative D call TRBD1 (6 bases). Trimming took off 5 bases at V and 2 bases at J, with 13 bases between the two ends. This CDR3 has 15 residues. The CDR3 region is CASSPRGIGNQPQHF. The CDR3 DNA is TGTGCCAGCAGTCCCAGGGGTATTGGCAATCAGCCCCAGCATTTT.

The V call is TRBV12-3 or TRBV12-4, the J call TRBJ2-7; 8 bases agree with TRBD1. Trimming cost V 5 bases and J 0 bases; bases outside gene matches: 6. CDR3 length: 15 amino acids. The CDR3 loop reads CASSDRGSNSYEQYF. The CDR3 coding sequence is TGTGCCAGCAGTGACAGGGGAAGTAACTCCTACGAGCAGTACTTC.

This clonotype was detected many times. In nucleotides, the CDR3 is TGTGCCAGCAGCGAGGGACAGGGGGAGGTCTACGAGCAGTACTTC. Encoded protein: CASSEGQGEVYEQYF. The rearrangement links TRBV9 to TRBJ2-7; 11 bases line up with TRBD1. Germline V gene sequence: CDR1 SGDLS, CDR2 YYNGEE. This CDR3 region has 15 residues. Trimming cost V 3 bases and J 3 bases; bases outside gene matches: 5.

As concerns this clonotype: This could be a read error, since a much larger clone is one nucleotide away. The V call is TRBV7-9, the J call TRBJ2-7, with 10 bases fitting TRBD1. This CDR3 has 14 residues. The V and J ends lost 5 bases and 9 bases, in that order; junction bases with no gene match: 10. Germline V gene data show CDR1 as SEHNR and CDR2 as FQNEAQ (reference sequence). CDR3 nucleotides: TGTGCCAGCAGCCCTGCCGGGACAGGGGACCGGCAGTACTTC. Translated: CASSPAGTGDRQYF.

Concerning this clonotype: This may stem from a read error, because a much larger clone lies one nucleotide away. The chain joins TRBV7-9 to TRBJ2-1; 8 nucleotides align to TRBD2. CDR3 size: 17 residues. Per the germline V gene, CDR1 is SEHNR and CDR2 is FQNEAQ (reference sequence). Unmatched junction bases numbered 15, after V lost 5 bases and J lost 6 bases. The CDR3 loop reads CASSPQGGGGRCNEQFF. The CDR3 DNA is TGTGCCAGCAGCCCACAGGGAGGCGGGGGGAGATGCAATGAGCAGTTCTTC.

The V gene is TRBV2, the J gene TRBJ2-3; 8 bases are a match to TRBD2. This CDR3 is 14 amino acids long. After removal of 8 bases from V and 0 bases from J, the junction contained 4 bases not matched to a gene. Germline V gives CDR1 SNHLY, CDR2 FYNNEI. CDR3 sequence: CASRGGSSTDTQYF. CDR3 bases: TGTGCCAGCCGGGGGGGCTCCAGCACAGATACGCAGTATTTT.

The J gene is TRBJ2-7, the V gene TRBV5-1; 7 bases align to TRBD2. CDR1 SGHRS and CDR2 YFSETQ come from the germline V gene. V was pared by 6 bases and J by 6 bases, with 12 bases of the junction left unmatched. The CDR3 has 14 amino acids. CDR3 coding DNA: TGCGCCAGCACTCTACTAGCGCTCCCCGGCGAGCAGTACTTC. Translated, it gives CASTLLALPGEQYF.

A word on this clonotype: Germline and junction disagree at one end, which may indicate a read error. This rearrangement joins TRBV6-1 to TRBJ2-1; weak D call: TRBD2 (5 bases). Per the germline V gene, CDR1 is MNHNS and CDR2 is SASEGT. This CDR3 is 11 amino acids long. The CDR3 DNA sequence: TGTGCCAGCAACGAGGAGGATGAGCGGTTCTTC. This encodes CASNEEDERFF.

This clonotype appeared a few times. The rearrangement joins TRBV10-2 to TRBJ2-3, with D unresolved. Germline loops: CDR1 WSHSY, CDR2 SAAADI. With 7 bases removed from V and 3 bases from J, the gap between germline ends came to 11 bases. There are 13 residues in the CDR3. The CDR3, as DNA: TGCGCCAGCATGTTGACTCCGACAGATACGCAGTATTTT. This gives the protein CASMLTPTDTQYF.

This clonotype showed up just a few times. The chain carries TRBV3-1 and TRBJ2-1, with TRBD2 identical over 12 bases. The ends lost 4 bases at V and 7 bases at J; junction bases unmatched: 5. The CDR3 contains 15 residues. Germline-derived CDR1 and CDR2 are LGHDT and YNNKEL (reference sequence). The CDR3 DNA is TGTGCCAGCAGCCTCACTAGCGGGGGGATGAATGAGCAGTTCTTC. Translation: CASSLTSGGMNEQFF.

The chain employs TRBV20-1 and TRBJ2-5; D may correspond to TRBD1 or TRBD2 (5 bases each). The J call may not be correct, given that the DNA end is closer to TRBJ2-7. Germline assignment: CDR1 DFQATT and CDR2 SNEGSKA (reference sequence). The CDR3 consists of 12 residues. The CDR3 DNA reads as TGCAGTGCTAGGGGACCACGCTACGAGCAGTACTTC. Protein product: CSARGPRYEQYF.

CDR3 in amino acids: CASSSTGDEEAFF. CDR3 in DNA: TGTGCCAGCAGTTCGACAGGGGATGAAGAAGCTTTCTTT. J is TRBJ1-1 and V is TRBV6-6; 8 bases match TRBD1. After removal of 4 bases from V and 8 bases from J, the junction contained 6 bases not matched to a gene. Germline V gene lookup returns CDR1 MNHNY and CDR2 SVGAGI (reference sequence). This CDR3 region has 13 residues.

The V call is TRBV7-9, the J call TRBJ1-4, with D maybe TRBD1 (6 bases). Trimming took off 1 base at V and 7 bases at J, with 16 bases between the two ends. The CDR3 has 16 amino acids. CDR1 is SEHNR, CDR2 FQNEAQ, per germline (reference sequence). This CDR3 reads CASSLESRGATEKLFF. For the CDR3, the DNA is TGTGCCAGCAGCTTAGAATCTCGGGGGGCGACTGAAAAACTGTTTTTT.

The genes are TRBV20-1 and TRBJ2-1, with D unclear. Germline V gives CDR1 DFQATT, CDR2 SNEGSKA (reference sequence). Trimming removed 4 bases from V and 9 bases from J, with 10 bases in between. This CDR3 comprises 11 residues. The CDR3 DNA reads TGCAGTGCTACCAGGACGGCTGAGCAGTTCTTC. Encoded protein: CSATRTAEQFF.

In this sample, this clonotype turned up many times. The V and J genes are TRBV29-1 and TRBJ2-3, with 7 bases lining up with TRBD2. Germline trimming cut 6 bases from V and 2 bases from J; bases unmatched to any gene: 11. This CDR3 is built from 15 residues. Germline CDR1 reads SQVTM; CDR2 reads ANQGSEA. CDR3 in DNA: TGCAGCGTCCAAAAACTAGCGATCGACACAGATACGCAGTATTTT. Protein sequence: CSVQKLAIDTDTQYF.

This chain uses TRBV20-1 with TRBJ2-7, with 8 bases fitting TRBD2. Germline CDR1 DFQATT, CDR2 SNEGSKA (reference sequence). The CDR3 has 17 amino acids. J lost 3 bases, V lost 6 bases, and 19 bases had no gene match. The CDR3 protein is CSAERARAGEWSYEQYF. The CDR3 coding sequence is TGCAGTGCAGAAAGAGCTCGAGCGGGAGAGTGGAGCTACGAGCAGTACTTC.

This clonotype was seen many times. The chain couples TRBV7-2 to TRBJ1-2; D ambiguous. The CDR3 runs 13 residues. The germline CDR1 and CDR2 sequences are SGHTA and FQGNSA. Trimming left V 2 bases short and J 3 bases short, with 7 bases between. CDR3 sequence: CASSLSQDYGYTF. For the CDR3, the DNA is TGTGCCAGCAGCTTAAGCCAAGACTATGGCTACACCTTC. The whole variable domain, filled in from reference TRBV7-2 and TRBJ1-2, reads GAGVSQSPSNKVTEKGKDVELRCDPISGHTALYWYRQSLGQGLEFLIYFQGNSAPDKSGLPSDRFSAERTGGSVSTLTIQRTQQEDSAVYLCASSLSQDYGYTFGSGTRLTVV.

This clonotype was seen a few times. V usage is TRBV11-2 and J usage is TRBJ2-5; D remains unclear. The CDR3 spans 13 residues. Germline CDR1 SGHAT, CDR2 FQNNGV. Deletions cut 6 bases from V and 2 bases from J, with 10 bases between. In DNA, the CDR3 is TGTGCCAGCAGTTCGGTCTCTCAAGAGACCCAGTACTTC. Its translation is CASSSVSQETQYF.

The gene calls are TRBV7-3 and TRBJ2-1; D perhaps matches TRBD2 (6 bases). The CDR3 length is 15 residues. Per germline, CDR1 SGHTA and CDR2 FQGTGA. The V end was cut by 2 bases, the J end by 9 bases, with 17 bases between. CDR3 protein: CASSLESGWAGEQFF. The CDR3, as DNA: TGTGCCAGCAGCTTAGAGAGCGGGTGGGCCGGTGAGCAGTTCTTC.

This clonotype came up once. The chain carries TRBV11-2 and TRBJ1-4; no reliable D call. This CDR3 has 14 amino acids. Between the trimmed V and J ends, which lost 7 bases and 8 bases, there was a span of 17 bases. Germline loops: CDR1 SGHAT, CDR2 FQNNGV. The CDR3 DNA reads TGTGCCAGCACCGCGGGTGGCCGAGGAGAAAAACTGTTTTTT. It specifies CASTAGGRGEKLFF.

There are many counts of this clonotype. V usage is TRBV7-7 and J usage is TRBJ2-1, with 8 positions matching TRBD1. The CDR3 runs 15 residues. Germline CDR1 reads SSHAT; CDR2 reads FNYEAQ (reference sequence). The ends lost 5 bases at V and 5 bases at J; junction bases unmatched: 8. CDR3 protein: CASSPGQGINNEQFF. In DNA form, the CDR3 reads TGTGCCAGCAGCCCCGGACAGGGTATAAACAATGAGCAGTTCTTC.

Here the CDR3 reads CASSYGGGAWNEQFF. As DNA, the CDR3 is TGTGCCAGCAGTTACGGCGGGGGGGCCTGGAATGAGCAGTTCTTC. The chain links TRBV6-5 to TRBJ2-1; the match to TRBD2 covers 9 bases. Germline CDR1 and CDR2: MNHEY and SVGAGI. The CDR3 has 15 residues. Germline trimming cut 2 bases from V and 7 bases from J; bases unmatched to any gene: 6.

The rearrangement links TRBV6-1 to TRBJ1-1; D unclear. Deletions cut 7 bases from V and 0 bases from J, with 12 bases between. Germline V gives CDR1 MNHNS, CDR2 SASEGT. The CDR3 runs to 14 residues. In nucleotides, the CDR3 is TGTGCCAGCACCAAACAGCCCATGAACACTGAAGCTTTCTTT. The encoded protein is CASTKQPMNTEAFF.

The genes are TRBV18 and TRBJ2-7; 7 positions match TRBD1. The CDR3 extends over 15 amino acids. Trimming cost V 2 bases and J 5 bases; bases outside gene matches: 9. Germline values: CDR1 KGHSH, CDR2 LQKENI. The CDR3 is CASSPATGMMNEQYF. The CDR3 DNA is TGTGCCAGCTCACCAGCGACAGGGATGATGAACGAGCAGTACTTC.

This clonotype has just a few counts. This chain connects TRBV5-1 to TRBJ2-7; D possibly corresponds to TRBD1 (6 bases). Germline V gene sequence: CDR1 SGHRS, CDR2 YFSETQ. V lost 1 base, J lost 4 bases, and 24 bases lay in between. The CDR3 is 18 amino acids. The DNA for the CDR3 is TGCGCCAGCAGCTTGTTGGTCTCCGTGACAGGTCAACCTTACGAGCAGTACTTC. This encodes CASSLLVSVTGQPYEQYF.

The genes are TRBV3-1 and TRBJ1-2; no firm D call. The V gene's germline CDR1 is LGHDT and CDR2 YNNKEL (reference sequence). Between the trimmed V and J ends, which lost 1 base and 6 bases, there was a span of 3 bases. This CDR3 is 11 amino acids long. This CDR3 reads CASSQVNGYTF. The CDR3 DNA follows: TGTGCCAGCAGCCAAGTGAATGGCTACACCTTC.

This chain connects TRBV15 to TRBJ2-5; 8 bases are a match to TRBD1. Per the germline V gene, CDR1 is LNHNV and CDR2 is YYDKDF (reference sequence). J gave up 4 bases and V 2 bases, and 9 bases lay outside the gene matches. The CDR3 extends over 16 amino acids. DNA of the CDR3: TGTGCCACCAGCAGACACCTCGGACAGGGCGGAGAGACCCAGTACTTC. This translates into CATSRHLGQGGETQYF.